Detailed here is one T cell receptor beta chain. These data are taken from a study of cytomegalovirus exposure and HLA in healthy donors. Study details: Earlier findings included about 120 million unique TCR beta sequences obtained from 180 million or so T cells.

The primer mix had 60 Vbeta and 13 Jbeta primers. Libraries were prepared by immunoSEQ multiplex PCR; TCRdb keeps only in-frame clonotypes and omits some of them. Of around 140,000 clones listed, approximately 80% are singletons. The length of the CDR3 is 14 residues. Germline V lookup: CDR1 LNHNV, CDR2 YYDKDF (reference sequence). Trimming removed 0 bases at V and 7 bases at J, with 9 bases between. This TCR derives from a woman aged 18-30 years in good health and CMV-seronegative. Sequencing was performed on PBMCs. V gene TRBV15 combines with J gene TRBJ1-4; maybe TRBD1 (6 bases). The CDR3 region is CATSREGGGEKLFF. In DNA form, the CDR3 reads TGTGCCACCAGCAGAGAAGGGGGGGGTGAAAAACTGTTTTTT.